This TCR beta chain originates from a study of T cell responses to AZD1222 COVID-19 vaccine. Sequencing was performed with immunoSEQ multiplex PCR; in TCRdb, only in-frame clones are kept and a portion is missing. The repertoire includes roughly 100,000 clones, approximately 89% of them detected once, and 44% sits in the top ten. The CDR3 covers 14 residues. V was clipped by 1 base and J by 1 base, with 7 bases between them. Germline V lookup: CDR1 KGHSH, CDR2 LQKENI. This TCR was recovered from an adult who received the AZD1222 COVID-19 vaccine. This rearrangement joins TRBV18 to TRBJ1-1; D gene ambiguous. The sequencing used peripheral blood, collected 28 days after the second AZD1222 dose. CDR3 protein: CASSPQGGNTEAFF. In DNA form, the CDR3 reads TGTGCCAGCTCACCACAGGGAGGGAACACTGAAGCTTTCTTT. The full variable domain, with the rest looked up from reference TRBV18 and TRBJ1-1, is NAGVMQNPRHLVRRRGQEARLRCSPMKGHSHVYWYRQLPEEGLKFMVYLQKENIIDESGMPKERFSAEFPKEGPSILRIQQVVRGDSAAYFCASSPQGGNTEAFFGQGTRLTVV.